A selection of T cell receptor beta chains follows, all from one sample in a study of CD8 T cells in Susac syndrome. TCRdb reprocessed the immunoSEQ multiplex PCR reads via MiXCR and lists one record per CDR3 protein. The sample includes a few hundred thousand distinct CDR3 sequences, about 95% of them seen just once. The material sequenced was CD4+ T cells from PBMCs. The receptors were gathered from a human donor with multiple sclerosis. Each CDR3 is given with its conserved first and last residue. A D gene is named only where the DNA matches it firmly. Where a row states a size, it is once, few, many or the class of an expanded clone; other rows omit it.

DNA: TGTGCCAGCAGTTACGACGCTAGCGGGGGGGCAAAGGCGCAGTATTTT
CDR3: CASSYDASGGAKAQYF
D: TRBD2
size: .
V: TRBV6-5
J: TRBJ2-3

DNA: TGTGCCAGCAGCCCCCTCGGGACAGTCTATGGCTACACCTTC
CDR3: CASSPLGTVYGYTF
D: TRBD1
size: .
V: TRBV11-2
J: TRBJ1-2

DNA: TGTGCCAGCAGCCCCGACATATTACTGAACACTGAAGCTTTCTTT
CDR3: CASSPDILLNTEAFF
D: .
size: once
V: TRBV13
J: TRBJ1-1

DNA: TGTGCCAGCAGCTTATCTACTAGCGGGGGAGGCAATGAGCAGTTCTTC
CDR3: CASSLSTSGGGNEQFF
D: TRBD2
size: .
V: TRBV7-3
J: TRBJ2-1

DNA: TGTGCCAGCAGCGCGCGTGTTAGGACAGCCTCCTACAATGAGCAGTTCTTC
CDR3: CASSARVRTASYNEQFF
D: .
size: .
V: TRBV11-1
J: TRBJ2-1

DNA: TGTGCCTGGAGTGTACTTGTAGGGGAGGGTGAGCAGTTCTTC
CDR3: CAWSVLVGEGEQFF
D: TRBD2
size: .
V: TRBV30
J: TRBJ2-1

DNA: TGCAGCGTTCGACCCAGACTAGCCAACAATGAGCAGTTCTTC
CDR3: CSVRPRLANNEQFF
D: TRBD2
size: .
V: TRBV29-1
J: TRBJ2-1

DNA: TGTGCCTGGAGTTCTAGCGGAAGCACAGATACGCAGTATTTT
CDR3: CAWSSSGSTDTQYF
D: TRBD2
size: few
V: TRBV30
J: TRBJ2-3

DNA: TGCAGTGCGCCAGTTGGCAATCAGCCCCAGCATTTT
CDR3: CSAPVGNQPQHF
D: .
size: .
V: TRBV20-1
J: TRBJ1-5

DNA: TGCAGCGTTGAACTGGGTCAGGGGGTGGCTGAAGCTTTCTTT
CDR3: CSVELGQGVAEAFF
D: TRBD1
size: once
V: TRBV29-1
J: TRBJ1-1

DNA: TGCAGTGCTTTCAGTCGCACTAGCGGGGGGGCCCTTCCAGATACGCAGTATTTT
CDR3: CSAFSRTSGGALPDTQYF
D: TRBD2
size: .
V: TRBV20-1
J: TRBJ2-3

DNA: TGTGCCAGCAGCCAGACCCTCGGACAGAACACCGGGGAGCTGTTTTTT
CDR3: CASSQTLGQNTGELFF
D: .
size: .
V: TRBV3-1
J: TRBJ2-2

DNA: TGTGCCAGCAGTTTAGATGGCCGGATCAATCAGCCCCAGCATTTT
CDR3: CASSLDGRINQPQHF
D: .
size: .
V: TRBV27
J: TRBJ1-5

DNA: TGTGCCAGCAGCACACTAGCGGGGGTAGCGGAGACCCAGTACTTC
CDR3: CASSTLAGVAETQYF
D: TRBD2
size: .
V: TRBV7-8
J: TRBJ2-5

DNA: TGTGCCACCAGGCAGGGACCAAATTCACCCCTCCACTTT
CDR3: CATRQGPNSPLHF
D: .
size: once
V: TRBV15
J: TRBJ1-6

DNA: TGCAGTGCTAGTGAGCCAATAGCGGGGGGGAACAATGAGCAGTTCTTC
CDR3: CSASEPIAGGNNEQFF
D: TRBD2
size: .
V: TRBV20-1
J: TRBJ2-1

DNA: TGTGCCAGCAGCCTTCTAGGTGGGGGAGCCTACAATGAGCAGTTCTTC
CDR3: CASSLLGGGAYNEQFF
D: .
size: once
V: TRBV9
J: TRBJ2-1

DNA: TGCAGTGCTAGAGATTTTCTCCGGACAGATACGCAGTATTTT
CDR3: CSARDFLRTDTQYF
D: .
size: .
V: TRBV20-1
J: TRBJ2-3